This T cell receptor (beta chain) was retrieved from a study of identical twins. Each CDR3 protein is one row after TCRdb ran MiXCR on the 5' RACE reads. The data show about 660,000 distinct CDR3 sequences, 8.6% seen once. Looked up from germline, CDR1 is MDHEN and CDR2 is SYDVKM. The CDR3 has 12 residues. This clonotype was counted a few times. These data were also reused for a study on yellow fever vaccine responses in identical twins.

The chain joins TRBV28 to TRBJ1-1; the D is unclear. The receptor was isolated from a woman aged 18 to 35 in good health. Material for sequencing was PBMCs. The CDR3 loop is CATGGSGTEAFF. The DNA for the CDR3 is TGTGCTACGGGAGGGTCGGGCACTGAAGCTTTCTTT.